This T cell receptor beta chain was sequenced for a study of blood T cell repertoires in COVID-19. The authors' processing: The authors estimated nucleated cell counts from reference gene primer amplification. Assay: immunoSEQ multiplex PCR; the TCRdb copy retains only in-frame clones and omits some. V, J and clone size reflect that table, while D and trimming were determined from the DNA. The repertoire holds 95,000 to 150,000 clones, with 65% to 90% as singletons. The germline CDR1 and CDR2 sequences are KGHSH and LQKENI. This CDR3 region has 15 residues. V was trimmed by 2 bases and J by 0 bases, leaving 11 bases between them.

The chain recombines TRBV18 with TRBJ2-7; D is ambiguous. Input material: peripheral blood. The receptor was derived from an elderly man with acute or convalescent COVID-19. The CDR3 DNA is TGTGCCAGCTCACCATTGGGCAGTACCTCCTACGAGCAGTACTTC. It specifies CASSPLGSTSYEQYF.